The 3 T cell receptor beta chains below were found in one sample sequenced in a study of beta chain features in type 1 diabetes. Study-wide points: Type 1 diabetes patients had moderately but significantly shorter TCRB CDR3s in all four CD4+ subsets.

cDNA synthesis used the whole RNA isolate, giving expressed TCRB sequences. Only in-frame clones appear in the TCRdb table, and some are missing; sequencing was by immunoSEQ multiplex PCR. The sample shows 25,000 to 30,000 clones, 65% of them seen only once. These TCRs are of unknown antigen specificity. The specimen was Tregs from blood. Every receptor here comes from a woman aged 30 to 39 with type 1 diabetes.

The V gene is TRBV11-1, the J gene TRBJ2-2; 8 bases agree with TRBD2. The CDR3 length is 16 residues. The junction had 12 bases not matched to a gene; V was cut back by 6 bases and J by 6 bases. Germline lookup yields CDR1 SGHAT and CDR2 FQDESV (reference sequence). CDR3 region: CASSKREGRPSGELFF. In nucleotides, the CDR3 is TGTGCCAGCAGTAAACGGGAGGGCCGACCTTCCGGGGAGCTGTTTTTT. The variable domain in full, with the rest retrieved from reference TRBV11-1 and TRBJ2-2, is EAEVAQSPRYKITEKSQAVAFWCDPISGHATLYWYRQILGQGPELLVQFQDESVVDDSQLPKDRFSAERLKGVDSTLKIQPAELGDSAMYLCASSKREGRPSGELFFGEGSRLTVL.

Only one count was recorded for this clone. This chain connects TRBV14 to TRBJ2-5; possible D gene TRBD2, 5 bases. Trimming removed 0 bases at V and 5 bases at J, with 10 bases between. Looked up from germline, CDR1 is SGHDN and CDR2 is FVKESK. This CDR3 comprises 14 residues. The chain's CDR3 is CASSQDLARETQYF. CDR3 nucleotide sequence: TGTGCCAGCAGCCAAGACCTAGCTCGGGAGACCCAGTACTTC.

V usage is TRBV7-9 and J usage is TRBJ1-2; TRBD1 matches at 8 bases. Germline CDR1 is SEHNR and CDR2 is FQNEAQ (reference sequence). Losses at the gene ends were 4 bases for V and 4 bases for J; bases not matched to a gene: 5. The CDR3 has 14 amino acids. This CDR3 reads CASSSLGTGYGYTF. CDR3 nucleotide sequence: TGTGCCAGCAGCTCCCTTGGGACAGGCTATGGCTACACCTTC.